The clone carrying this T cell receptor (beta chain) has just a few counts. PCR involved 60 Vbeta and 13 Jbeta primers. Measured with immunoSEQ multiplex PCR; TCRdb has only the in-frame clones, and not every one. The table lists roughly 130,000 clones, around 8.5% of them singletons. From germline, CDR1 is SGHTA and CDR2 FQGNSA. The CDR3 covers 13 residues. Trimming removed 4 bases at V and 1 base at J, with 6 bases between. These data are taken from a study of cytomegalovirus exposure and HLA in healthy donors. Each donor was healthy, and each was a bone marrow donor. V gene TRBV7-2 combines with J gene TRBJ2-3; D call uncertain. The origin of this receptor is a man aged 40-55 years in good health and CMV-seronegative. Source material: PBMCs. DNA of the CDR3: TGTGCCAGCAGCTCCCTCCGCACAGATACGCAGTATTTT. Translated: CASSSLRTDTQYF.